These 16 T cell receptor beta chains came from one sample sequenced in a study of spatial heterogeneity in lung cancer. One entry per CDR3 protein results from TCRdb running MiXCR on the 5' RACE reads. The sample holds approximately 100,000 distinct CDR3 sequences, roughly 21% seen once. The time point: blood at routine non-recurrence follow-up after resection. Sequences were derived from PBMCs, sampled at follow-up. All receptors come from a male donor with early-stage non-small cell lung cancer.

This clonotype was recorded only once. The chain has TRBV3-1 and TRBJ2-7, with 7 bases aligning to TRBD1. With 3 bases clipped from V and 7 bases from J, the junction kept 15 bases outside the gene matches. This CDR3 spans 16 amino acids. Per germline, CDR1 LGHDT and CDR2 YNNKEL (reference sequence). The CDR3 nucleotides read TGTGCCAGCAGCCAGGACATGCTACAGGGGAGTAGAGAGCAGTACTTC. It specifies CASSQDMLQGSREQYF.

This rearrangement joins TRBV5-4 to TRBJ2-5; D is perhaps TRBD1 (5 bases). V was shortened by 8 bases and J by 5 bases, with 13 bases between the two germline ends. The CDR3 contains 12 residues. Germline V gene sequence: CDR1 SGHNT, CDR2 YYREEE (reference sequence). The CDR3 loop reads CARCRVWETQYF. DNA of the CDR3: TGTGCCAGGTGCAGGGTTTGGGAGACCCAGTACTTC.

The rearrangement links TRBV6-5 to TRBJ2-7; D tentatively reads TRBD1 or TRBD2 (6 bases each). The germline V gene has CDR1 MNHEY and CDR2 SVGAGI. The germline V and J ends were trimmed by 0 bases and 3 bases, with 18 bases remaining between them. CDR3 length: 17 residues. CDR3 in amino acids: CASSYSGRRGVFYEQYF. DNA of the CDR3: TGTGCCAGCAGTTACTCGGGGCGGAGGGGGGTTTTCTACGAGCAGTACTTC.

In its sample, this clonotype was seen a few times. The V call is TRBV7-2, the J call TRBJ2-7; no reliable D call. The germline V and J ends were trimmed by 1 base and 3 bases, with 4 bases remaining between them. The germline V gene has CDR1 SGHTA and CDR2 FQGNSA. The CDR3 runs to 12 residues. CDR3 sequence: CASSLGFYEQYF. The CDR3 DNA sequence: TGTGCCAGCAGCTTAGGATTCTACGAGCAGTACTTC.

This chain uses TRBV2 with TRBJ2-6; D unclear. Trimming removed 6 bases from V and 0 bases from J, with 9 bases in between. CDR1 and CDR2 (germline): SNHLY, FYNNEI. This CDR3 spans 15 amino acids. DNA for the CDR3: TGTGCCAGCAGCCCCTGGGGCTCTGGGGCCAACGTCCTGACTTTC. Translation: CASSPWGSGANVLTF.

This chain uses TRBV20-1 with TRBJ2-7; 8 bases are shared with TRBD2. CDR3 length: 15 amino acids. CDR1 is DFQATT, CDR2 SNEGSKA, per germline (reference sequence). Unmatched junction bases numbered 11, after V lost 5 bases and J lost 2 bases. CDR3 DNA: TGCAGTGCTCATCTTACCGGGACTAGAGCCTACGAGCAGTACTTC. This gives the protein CSAHLTGTRAYEQYF.

In this sample, this clonotype turned up a few times. This chain joins TRBV30 and TRBJ2-2; D may be TRBD2 (6 bases). V lost 5 bases to trimming and J lost 6 bases, with 16 bases between them. The CDR3 spans 14 residues. Germline V CDR1 and CDR2: GTSNPN, SVGIG (reference sequence). The CDR3 DNA reads as TGTGCCTGGGCCGGGACTCCCCTAGCCGGGGAGCTGTTTTTT. Protein product: CAWAGTPLAGELFF.

This clonotype was counted a single time. The chain is built from TRBV5-1 and TRBJ2-3; D might be TRBD1 or TRBD2, each matching 5 bases. The CDR3 has 18 amino acids. The ends were cut back, 0 bases at V and 2 bases at J, with 19 bases in the middle. The germline V gene encodes CDR1 SGHRS and CDR2 YFSETQ. The DNA of the CDR3 is TGCGCCAGCAGCTTGGGTCTTAGTTCGGGACGTCTCACAGATACGCAGTATTTT. Translation: CASSLGLSSGRLTDTQYF.

This clonotype has more than one count but fewer than ten. This rearrangement joins TRBV11-2 to TRBJ2-3; no firm D call. V was cut by 5 bases and J by 7 bases, with 7 bases left in between. The CDR3 is 11 amino acids. Germline V gene data show CDR1 as SGHAT and CDR2 as FQNNGV. In DNA form, the CDR3 reads TGTGCCAGCAGCCTCGGCCATACGCAGTATTTT. Translation: CASSLGHTQYF. The full variable domain, with the rest looked up from reference TRBV11-2 and TRBJ2-3, is EAGVAQSPRYKIIEKRQSVAFWCNPISGHATLYWYQQILGQGPKLLIQFQNNGVVDDSQLPKDRFSAERLKGVDSTLKIQPAKLEDSAVYLCASSLGHTQYFGPGTRLTVL.

This clonotype was counted between two and nine times. The chain has TRBV7-8 and TRBJ2-2, with D unclear. Germline CDR1 and CDR2: SGHVS and FQNEAQ. Trimming took off 5 bases at V and 6 bases at J, with 7 bases between the two ends. The CDR3 extends over 12 amino acids. The CDR3 DNA follows: TGTGCCAGCAGCACCACACCCGGGGAGCTGTTTTTT. Encoded protein: CASSTTPGELFF. Full variable domain (rest looked up from reference TRBV7-8 and TRBJ2-2): GAGVSQSPRYKVAKRGQDVALRCDPISGHVSLFWYQQALGQGPEFLTYFQNEAQLDKSGLPSDRFFAERPEGSVSTLKIQRTQQEDSAVYLCASSTTPGELFFGEGSRLTVL.

Only a few counts were recorded for this clonotype. The chain uses TRBV3-1 and TRBJ2-1, with TRBD1 matching 8 bases. V shed 4 bases, J shed 5 bases, and the junction held 7 bases outside the gene matches. Germline-derived CDR1 and CDR2 are LGHDT and YNNKEL (reference sequence). The CDR3 runs 15 residues. CDR3 loop: CASSPFGQGNNEQFF. DNA of the CDR3: TGTGCCAGCAGCCCCTTTGGACAGGGAAACAATGAGCAGTTCTTC.

The chain combines TRBV20-1 with TRBJ1-2, with unresolved D. This CDR3 has 11 amino acids. Germline values: CDR1 DFQATT, CDR2 SNEGSKA (reference sequence). With 4 bases removed from V and 8 bases from J, the gap between germline ends came to 11 bases. CDR3 residues: CSAIGGSGYTF. The CDR3 coding sequence is TGCAGTGCTATCGGAGGGAGCGGCTACACCTTC.

This clonotype has just a few counts. The rearrangement uses TRBV20-1 and TRBJ1-5, with D tentatively TRBD1 (5 bases). Trimming stripped 0 bases from V and 4 bases from J, with 13 bases between. Looked up from germline, CDR1 is DFQATT and CDR2 is SNEGSKA (reference sequence). This CDR3 is built from 15 residues. CDR3 DNA sequence: TGCAGTGCTAGAGATTGGGGGACCCCGAATCAGCCCCAGCATTTT. It encodes CSARDWGTPNQPQHF.

This clonotype showed up just a few times. The DNA of the CDR3 is TGTGCCAGCAGCCCCTCTTTACAAGAGGGGAACATTCAGTACTTC. Amino acid sequence: CASSPSLQEGNIQYF. The J gene is TRBJ2-4, the V gene TRBV9; D is possibly TRBD1 or TRBD2 (5 bases each). This CDR3 is 15 amino acids long. Germline V gene sequence: CDR1 SGDLS, CDR2 YYNGEE. The V and J ends lost 4 bases and 7 bases respectively, with 18 bases between them.

This clonotype turned up a few times. The chain joins TRBV3-1 to TRBJ1-1; the D gene is possibly TRBD1 (6 bases). The CDR3 contains 14 residues. Germline V gene lookup returns CDR1 LGHDT and CDR2 YNNKEL (reference sequence). V lost 2 bases, J lost 8 bases, and 15 bases lay in between. The CDR3 is CASSQLTQGTEAFF. The CDR3, as DNA: TGTGCCAGCAGCCAACTTACACAGGGAACCGAAGCTTTCTTT.

The chain is built from TRBV5-1 and TRBJ1-4; perhaps TRBD1 as D (6 bases). Per the germline V gene, CDR1 is SGHRS and CDR2 is YFSETQ. V gave up 4 bases and J gave up 6 bases, with 16 bases separating them. The CDR3 contains 15 residues. The CDR3: CASSARPGADEKLFF. In DNA form, the CDR3 reads TGCGCCAGCAGCGCGCGTCCGGGGGCTGATGAAAAACTGTTTTTT.